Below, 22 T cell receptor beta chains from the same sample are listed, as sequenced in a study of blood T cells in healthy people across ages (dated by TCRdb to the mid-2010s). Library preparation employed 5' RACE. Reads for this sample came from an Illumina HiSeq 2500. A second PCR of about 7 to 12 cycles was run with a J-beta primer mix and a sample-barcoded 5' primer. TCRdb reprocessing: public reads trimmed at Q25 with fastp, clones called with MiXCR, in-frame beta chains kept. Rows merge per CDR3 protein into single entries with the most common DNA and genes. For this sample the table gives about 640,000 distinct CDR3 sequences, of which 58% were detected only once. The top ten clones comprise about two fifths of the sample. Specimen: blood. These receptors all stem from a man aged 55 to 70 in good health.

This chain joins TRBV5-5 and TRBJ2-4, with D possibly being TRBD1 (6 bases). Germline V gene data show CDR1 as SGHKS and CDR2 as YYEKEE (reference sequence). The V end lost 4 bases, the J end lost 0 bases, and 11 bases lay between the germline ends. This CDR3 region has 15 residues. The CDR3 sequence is CASSTDRTAKNIQYF. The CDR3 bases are TGTGCCAGCAGCACTGACAGGACAGCCAAAAACATTCAGTACTTC. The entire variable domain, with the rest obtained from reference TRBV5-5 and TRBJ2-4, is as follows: DAGVTQSPTHLIKTRGQQVTLRCSPISGHKSVSWYQQVLGQGPQFIFQYYEKEERGRGNFPDRFSARQFPNYSSELNVNALLLGDSALYLCASSTDRTAKNIQYFGAGTRLSVL.

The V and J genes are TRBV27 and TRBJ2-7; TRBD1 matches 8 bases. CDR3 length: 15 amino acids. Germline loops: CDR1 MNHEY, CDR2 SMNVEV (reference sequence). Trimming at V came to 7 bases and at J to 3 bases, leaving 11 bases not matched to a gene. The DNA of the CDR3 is TGTGCCAGCACTCGCCGGACAGGGCAGAACTACGAGCAGTACTTC. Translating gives CASTRRTGQNYEQYF.

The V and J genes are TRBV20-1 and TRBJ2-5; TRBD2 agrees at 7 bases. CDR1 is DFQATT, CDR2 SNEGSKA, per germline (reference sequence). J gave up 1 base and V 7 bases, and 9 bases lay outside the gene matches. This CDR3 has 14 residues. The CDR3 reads CSGQSGAGQETQYF. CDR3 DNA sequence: TGCAGTGGGCAAAGCGGGGCCGGCCAAGAGACCCAGTACTTC.

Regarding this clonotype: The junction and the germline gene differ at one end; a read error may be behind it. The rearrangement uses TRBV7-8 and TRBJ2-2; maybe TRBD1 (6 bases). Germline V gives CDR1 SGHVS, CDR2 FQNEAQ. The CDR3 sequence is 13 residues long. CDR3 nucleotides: TGTGCCGGCAGCGCCATAGGGGGCGGGGAGCTGTTTTTT. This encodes CAGSAIGGGELFF.

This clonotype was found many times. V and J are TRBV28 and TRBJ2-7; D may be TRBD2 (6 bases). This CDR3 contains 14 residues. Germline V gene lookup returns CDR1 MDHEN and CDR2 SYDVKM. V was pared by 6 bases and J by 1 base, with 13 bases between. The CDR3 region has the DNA TGTGCCAGCAGACCTACCCGGGGGTCCTACGAGCAGTACTTC. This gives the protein CASRPTRGSYEQYF.

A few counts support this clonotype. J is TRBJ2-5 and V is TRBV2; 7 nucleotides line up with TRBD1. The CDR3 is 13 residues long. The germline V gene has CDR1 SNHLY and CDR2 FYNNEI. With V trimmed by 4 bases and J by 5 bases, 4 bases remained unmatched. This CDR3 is CASSGQGWETQYF. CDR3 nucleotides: TGTGCCAGCAGTGGACAGGGTTGGGAGACCCAGTACTTC.

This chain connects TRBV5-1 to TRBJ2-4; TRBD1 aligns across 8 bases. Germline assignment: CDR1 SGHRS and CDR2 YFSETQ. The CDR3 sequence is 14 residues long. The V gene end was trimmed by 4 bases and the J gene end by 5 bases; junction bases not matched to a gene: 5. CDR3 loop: CASSQGQAQNIQYF. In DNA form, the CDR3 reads TGCGCCAGCAGCCAGGGACAGGCACAAAACATTCAGTACTTC.

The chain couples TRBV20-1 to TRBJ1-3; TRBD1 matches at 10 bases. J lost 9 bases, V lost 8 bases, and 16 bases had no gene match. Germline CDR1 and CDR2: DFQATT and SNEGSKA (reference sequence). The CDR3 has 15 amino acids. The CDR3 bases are TGCAGTCTCACCCCGGGACAGGGGCTAGGCGGCACCATATATTTT. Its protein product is CSLTPGQGLGGTIYF.

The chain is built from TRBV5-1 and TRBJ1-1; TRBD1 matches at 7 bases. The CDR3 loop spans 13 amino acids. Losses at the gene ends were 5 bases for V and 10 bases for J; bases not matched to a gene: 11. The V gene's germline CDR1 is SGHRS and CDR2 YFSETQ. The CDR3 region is CASRLTGDAGAFF. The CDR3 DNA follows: TGCGCCAGCAGGCTTACAGGGGACGCTGGAGCTTTCTTT.

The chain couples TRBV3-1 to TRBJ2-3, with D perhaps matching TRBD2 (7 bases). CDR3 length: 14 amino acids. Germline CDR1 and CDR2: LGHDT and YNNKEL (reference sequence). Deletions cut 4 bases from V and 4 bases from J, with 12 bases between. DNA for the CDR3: TGTGCCAGCAGCCCCCGCGGGGGCTCAGATACGCAGTATTTT. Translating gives CASSPRGGSDTQYF.

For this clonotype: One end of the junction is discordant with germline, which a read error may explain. CDR3 protein: CASSLRGISCEQYF. The CDR3 DNA reads as TGCGCCAGCAGCTTGCGGGGGATCTCCTGCGAGCAGTACTTC. The chain carries TRBV5-1 and TRBJ2-7; D is perhaps TRBD2 (6 bases). The CDR3 sequence is 14 residues long. Germline V lookup: CDR1 SGHRS, CDR2 YFSETQ.

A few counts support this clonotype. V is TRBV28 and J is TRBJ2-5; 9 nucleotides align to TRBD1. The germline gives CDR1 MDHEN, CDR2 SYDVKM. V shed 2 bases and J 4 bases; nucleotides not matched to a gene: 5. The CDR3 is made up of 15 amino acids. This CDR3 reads CASSLTGGAGETQYF. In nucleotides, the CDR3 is TGTGCCAGCAGTTTAACAGGGGGCGCGGGAGAGACCCAGTACTTC.

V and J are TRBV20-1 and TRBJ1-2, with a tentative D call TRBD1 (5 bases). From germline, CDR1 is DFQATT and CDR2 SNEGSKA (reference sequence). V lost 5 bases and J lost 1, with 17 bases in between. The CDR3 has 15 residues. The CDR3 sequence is CSAPGTGFVNYGYTF. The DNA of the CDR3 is TGCAGTGCTCCCGGGACGGGTTTTGTTAACTATGGCTACACCTTC.

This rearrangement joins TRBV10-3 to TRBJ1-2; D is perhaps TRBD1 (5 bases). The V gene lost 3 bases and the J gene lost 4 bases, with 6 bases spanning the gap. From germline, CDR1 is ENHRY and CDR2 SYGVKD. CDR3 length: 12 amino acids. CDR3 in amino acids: CAISDGGYGYTF. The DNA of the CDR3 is TGTGCCATCAGTGACGGGGGCTATGGCTACACCTTC.

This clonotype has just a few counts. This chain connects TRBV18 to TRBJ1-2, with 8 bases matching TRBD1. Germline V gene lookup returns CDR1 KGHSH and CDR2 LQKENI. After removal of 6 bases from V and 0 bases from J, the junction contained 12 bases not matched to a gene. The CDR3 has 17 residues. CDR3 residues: CASSPGQVGTTNYGYTF. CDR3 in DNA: TGTGCCAGCTCCCCGGGACAGGTCGGAACTACTAACTATGGCTACACCTTC.

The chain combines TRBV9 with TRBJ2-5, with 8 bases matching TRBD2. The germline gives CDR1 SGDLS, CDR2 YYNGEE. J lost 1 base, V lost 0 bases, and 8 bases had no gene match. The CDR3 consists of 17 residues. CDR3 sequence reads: CASSVGSLAGSQETQYF. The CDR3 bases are TGTGCCAGCAGCGTAGGATCTCTAGCGGGTTCCCAAGAGACCCAGTACTTC.

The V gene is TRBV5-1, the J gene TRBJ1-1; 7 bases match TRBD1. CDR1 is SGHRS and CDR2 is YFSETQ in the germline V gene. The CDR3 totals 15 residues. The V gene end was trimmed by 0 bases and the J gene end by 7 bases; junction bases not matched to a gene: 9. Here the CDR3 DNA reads TGCGCCAGCAGCTTGGACCCATGGGGACAGAGTGAAGCTTTCTTT. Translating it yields CASSLDPWGQSEAFF.

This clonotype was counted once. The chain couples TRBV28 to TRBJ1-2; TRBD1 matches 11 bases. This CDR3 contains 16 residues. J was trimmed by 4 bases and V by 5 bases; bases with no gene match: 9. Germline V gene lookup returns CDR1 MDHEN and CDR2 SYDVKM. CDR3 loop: CASSLPSGTGGYGYTF. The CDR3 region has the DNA TGTGCCAGCAGTCTCCCCTCCGGGACAGGGGGCTATGGCTACACCTTC.

The CDR3 bases are TGTGCCAGCAGCCAAGACGGGACAGGGTCAGGCGAGCAGTACTTC. Protein sequence: CASSQDGTGSGEQYF. The J gene is TRBJ2-7, the V gene TRBV3-1; 9 bases are a match to TRBD1. The germline V gene has CDR1 LGHDT and CDR2 YNNKEL (reference sequence). J lost 6 bases, V lost 0 bases, and 6 bases had no gene match. The CDR3 totals 15 residues.

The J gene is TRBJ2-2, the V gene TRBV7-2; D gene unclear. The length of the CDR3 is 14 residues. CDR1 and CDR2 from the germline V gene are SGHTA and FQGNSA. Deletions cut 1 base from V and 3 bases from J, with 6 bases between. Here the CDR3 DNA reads TGTGCCAGCAGCTTAGAGGCAGACACCGGGGAGCTGTTTTTT. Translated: CASSLEADTGELFF. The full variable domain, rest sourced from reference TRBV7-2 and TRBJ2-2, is GAGVSQSPSNKVTEKGKDVELRCDPISGHTALYWYRQSLGQGLEFLIYFQGNSAPDKSGLPSDRFSAERTGGSVSTLTIQRTQQEDSAVYLCASSLEADTGELFFGEGSRLTVL.

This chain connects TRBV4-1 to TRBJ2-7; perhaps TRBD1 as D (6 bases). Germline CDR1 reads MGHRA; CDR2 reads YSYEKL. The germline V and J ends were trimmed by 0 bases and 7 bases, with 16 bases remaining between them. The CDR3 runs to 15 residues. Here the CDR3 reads CASSQDWAWGREQYF. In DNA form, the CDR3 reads TGCGCCAGCAGCCAAGATTGGGCGTGGGGGCGGGAGCAGTACTTC.

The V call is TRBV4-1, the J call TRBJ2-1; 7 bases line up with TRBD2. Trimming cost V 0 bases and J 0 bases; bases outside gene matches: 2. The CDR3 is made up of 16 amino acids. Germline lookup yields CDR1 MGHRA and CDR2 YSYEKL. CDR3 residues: CASSQETGGSYNEQFF. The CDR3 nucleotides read TGCGCCAGCAGCCAAGAGACGGGGGGCTCCTACAATGAGCAGTTCTTC.